The rows below give T cell receptor beta chains drawn from one sample of a study of blood T cell repertoires in COVID-19. The repertoire was sequenced with immunoSEQ multiplex PCR; TCRdb's copy has only in-frame clones and lacks some. This repertoire shows 150,000 to 200,000 clones, 80% to 90% found once; its top ten account for about 2.1%. Sequencing used peripheral blood. Receptors originate from a woman older than 75 with acute or convalescent COVID-19. Both conserved end residues are part of each CDR3. The order of the fields is D gene, clone size, V gene, J gene, CDR3 protein, CDR3 DNA. The D gene is left open where the match is weak. Expanded clones are given a class, and other clones once, few, many or no size at all.

>.|.|TRBV15|TRBJ1-1
CATSRDRTRLNTEAFF
TGTGCCACCAGCAGAGATAGGACAAGGCTGAACACTGAAGCTTTCTTT
>.|.|TRBV5-1|TRBJ2-7
CASSLEGSSVYEQYF
TGCGCCAGCAGCTTGGAAGGGAGCTCCGTCTACGAGCAGTACTTC
>.|few|TRBV25-1|TRBJ1-4
CASRDGIQKLFF
TGTGCCAGCAGGGACGGGATCCAAAAACTGTTTTTT
>TRBD1|.|TRBV9|TRBJ1-1
CASSLTTGITEAFF
TGTGCCAGCAGCTTGACGACAGGGATCACTGAAGCTTTCTTT
>TRBD2|.|TRBV3-1/TRBV3-2|TRBJ2-3
CASSLGVAGGPVIDTQYF
TGTGCCAGCAGCCTCGGGGTAGCGGGGGGGCCCGTTATAGATACGCAGTATTTT
>TRBD2|.|TRBV2|TRBJ2-1
CASSRTSGGANEQFF
TGTGCCAGCAGCCGGACTAGCGGGGGGGCGAATGAGCAGTTCTTC
>TRBD1|.|TRBV6-5|TRBJ1-1
CASSYSTGETEAFF
TGTGCCAGCAGTTACTCGACAGGGGAAACTGAAGCTTTCTTT
>.|.|TRBV28|TRBJ1-2
CASSLPHRSGGYTF
TGTGCCAGCAGCCTACCCCATCGATCGGGAGGCTACACCTTC
>.|.|TRBV5-1|TRBJ2-2
CASSLERATGELFF
TGCGCCAGCAGCTTGGAGAGGGCCACCGGGGAGCTGTTTTTT
>.|.|TRBV9|TRBJ1-3
CASSLGGLSGNTIYF
TGTGCCAGCAGCCTGGGGGGGCTCTCTGGAAACACCATATATTTT
>.|.|TRBV28|TRBJ2-7
CASSQGPLSYEQYF
TGTGCCAGCAGTCAGGGGCCGCTCTCCTACGAGCAGTACTTC
>TRBD1|.|TRBV3-1/TRBV3-2|TRBJ2-7
CASSLCPGTETRTYEQYF
TGTGCCAGCAGCCTATGTCCCGGGACAGAAACGAGGACCTACGAGCAGTACTTC
>TRBD1|.|TRBV6-5|TRBJ1-6
CASSLQGARNSPLHF
TGTGCCAGCAGCTTACAGGGGGCGCGAAATTCACCCCTCCACTTT
>TRBD2|.|TRBV6-1|TRBJ2-5
CASSPRLAGVETQYF
TGTGCCAGCAGTCCGAGACTAGCGGGAGTAGAGACCCAGTACTTC
>TRBD1|.|TRBV7-2|TRBJ2-3
CASSLRQGVMDTQYF
TGTGCCAGCAGCTTAAGGCAGGGGGTTATGGATACGCAGTATTTT
>.|.|TRBV7-9|TRBJ2-2
CASSYRETTGELFF
TGTGCCAGCAGTTACCGGGAAACCACCGGGGAGCTGTTTTTT
>.|.|TRBV12-5|TRBJ1-5
CASGSGDYGDQPQHF
TGTGCTAGTGGTTCGGGGGACTATGGGGATCAGCCCCAGCATTTT
>.|.|TRBV5-4|TRBJ1-6
CASRNESSYNSPLHF
TGTGCCAGCAGAAACGAGAGCTCCTATAATTCACCCCTCCACTTT
>.|.|TRBV3-1/TRBV3-2|TRBJ2-3
CASSQGPRLGGYTDTQYF
TGTGCCAGCAGCCAAGGACCTAGACTGGGCGGGTACACAGATACGCAGTATTTT
>TRBD1|.|TRBV6-5|TRBJ2-7
CASIMDRGVGEQYF
TGTGCCAGCATAATGGACAGGGGGGTAGGCGAGCAGTACTTC
>.|.|TRBV6-6|TRBJ1-2
CASSLSDYGYTF
TGTGCCAGCAGTTTATCGGACTATGGCTACACCTTC
>TRBD1|.|TRBV3-1/TRBV3-2|TRBJ1-1
CASSADRGWTEAFF
TGTGCCAGCAGCGCAGACAGGGGATGGACTGAAGCTTTCTTT
>TRBD1|.|TRBV4-2|TRBJ2-5
CASSQVGQYQETQYF
TGTGCCAGCAGCCAAGTGGGACAGTACCAAGAGACCCAGTACTTC
>.|few|TRBV2|TRBJ2-7
CASRDWAGSSYEQYF
TGTGCCAGCAGAGACTGGGCGGGGAGCTCCTACGAGCAGTACTTC
>TRBD2|.|TRBV18|TRBJ2-1
CASSLGLAYNEQFF
TGTGCCAGCTCCCTTGGACTAGCGTACAATGAGCAGTTCTTC
>TRBD1|.|TRBV19|TRBJ1-1
CASSNLQRQGETEAFF
TGTGCCAGTAGTAACCTCCAAAGACAGGGGGAAACTGAAGCTTTCTTT
>TRBD2|.|TRBV5-1|TRBJ2-5
CASRPYLADQETQYF
TGCGCCAGCAGACCCTACCTAGCGGATCAAGAGACCCAGTACTTC
>.|.|TRBV18|TRBJ2-1
CASSPSVGQSSSYNEQFF
TGTGCCAGCTCACCCTCTGTGGGCCAATCGAGCTCCTACAATGAGCAGTTCTTC
>.|.|TRBV10-3|TRBJ2-1
CAISEGEYANNEQFF
TGTGCCATCAGTGAGGGGGAGTACGCCAACAATGAGCAGTTCTTC
>TRBD1|.|TRBV18|TRBJ1-1
CASSPRDRDSVQGMNTEAFF
TGTGCCAGCTCACCTCGGGACAGGGACTCGGTCCAAGGCATGAACACTGAAGCTTTCTTT
>.|.|TRBV25-1|TRBJ1-6
CASRRGMSYNSPLHF
TGTGCCAGCAGGAGGGGGATGAGCTATAATTCACCCCTCCACTTT
>TRBD1|.|TRBV29-1|TRBJ2-4
CSVGQGAKNIQYF
TGCAGCGTAGGACAGGGGGCCAAAAACATTCAGTACTTC
>TRBD1|.|TRBV6-4|TRBJ2-1
CASSDYGTANYNEQFF
TGTGCCAGCAGTGACTATGGGACAGCCAACTACAATGAGCAGTTCTTC
>.|.|TRBV6-4|TRBJ1-1
CASSQERNTEAFF
TGTGCCAGCAGTCAGGAAAGAAACACTGAAGCTTTCTTT
>TRBD2|.|TRBV6-2/TRBV6-3|TRBJ2-1
CASSYSPLAGINEQFF
TGTGCCAGCAGTTACTCGCCACTAGCGGGGATAAACGAGCAGTTCTTC
>TRBD2|.|TRBV5-1|TRBJ2-3
CASSLGLAGDVDTQYF
TGCGCCAGCAGCTTGGGCCTAGCGGGGGATGTAGATACGCAGTATTTT
>TRBD1|.|TRBV5-5|TRBJ1-5
CASSTRQGANQPQHF
TGTGCCAGCAGCACAAGACAGGGGGCCAATCAGCCCCAGCATTTT
>.|.|TRBV4-3|TRBJ1-3
CASSQGAAGNTIYF
TGCGCCAGCAGCCAAGGGGCAGCTGGAAACACCATATATTTT
>.|.|TRBV9|TRBJ1-6
CASSVGAQASGSPLHF
TGTGCCAGCAGCGTGGGGGCACAGGCCTCGGGGTCACCCCTCCACTTT
>.|once|TRBV5-1|TRBJ2-5
CASSLPGIETQYF
TGCGCCAGCAGCTTGCCGGGGATCGAGACCCAGTACTTC
>TRBD2|.|TRBV19|TRBJ2-1
CASSISAGTYNEQFF
TGTGCCAGTAGTATTTCAGCGGGGACCTACAATGAGCAGTTCTTC